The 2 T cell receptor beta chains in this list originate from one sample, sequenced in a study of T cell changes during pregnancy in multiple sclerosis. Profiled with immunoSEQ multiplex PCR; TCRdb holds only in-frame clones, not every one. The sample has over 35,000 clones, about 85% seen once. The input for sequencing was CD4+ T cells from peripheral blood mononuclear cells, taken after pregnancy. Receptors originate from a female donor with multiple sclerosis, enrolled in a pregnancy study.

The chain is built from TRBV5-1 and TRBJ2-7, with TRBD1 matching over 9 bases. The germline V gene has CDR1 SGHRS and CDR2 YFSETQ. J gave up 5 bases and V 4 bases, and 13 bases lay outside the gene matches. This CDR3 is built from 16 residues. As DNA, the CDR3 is TGCGCCAGCAGCCGGGGGTCAGGGACAGGGAGCCACGAGCAGTACTTC. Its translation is CASSRGSGTGSHEQYF.

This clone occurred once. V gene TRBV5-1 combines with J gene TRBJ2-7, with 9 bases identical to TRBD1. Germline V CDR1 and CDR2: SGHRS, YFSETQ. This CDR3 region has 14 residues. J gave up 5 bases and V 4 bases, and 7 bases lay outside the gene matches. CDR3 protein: CASSGGQGLDEQYF. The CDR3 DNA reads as TGCGCCAGCAGCGGGGGACAGGGATTGGACGAGCAGTACTTC.